The next 28 T cell receptor beta chains were all read from a single sample in a study of blood T cell repertoires in COVID-19. The protocol was immunoSEQ multiplex PCR, while the TCRdb copy is restricted to in-frame clones and leaves out a portion. Altogether some 100,000 clones are present, about 90% being singletons, with the ten largest covering 2.1%. Specimen: peripheral blood. The receptor source for this set is a man aged 50-60 years with COVID-19, enrolled during active disease.

In DNA form, the CDR3 reads TGTGCCAGCAGCCGGGGGACAGGGGGCTCCTACGAGCAGTACTTC. This translates into CASSRGTGGSYEQYF. This chain links TRBV5-4 with TRBJ2-7; 11 positions match TRBD1. V shed 4 bases, J shed 0 bases, and the junction held 3 bases outside the gene matches. This CDR3 is 15 amino acids long. Germline CDR1 and CDR2: SGHNT and YYREEE (reference sequence).

This clone occurred a few times. The chain joins TRBV3-1 (or the pseudogene TRBV3-2) to TRBJ1-1; tentative D call: TRBD1 (5 bases). With 4 bases removed from V and 6 bases from J, the gap between germline ends came to 18 bases. CDR3 size: 15 residues. Germline V gene data show CDR1 as LGHDT and CDR2 as YNNKEL (reference sequence). CDR3 coding DNA: TGTGCCAGCAGCCCAACTGGGGGGGGAGGGGCTGAAGCTTTCTTT. Translation: CASSPTGGGGAEAFF.

This chain links TRBV9 with TRBJ1-4, with TRBD1 matching over 8 bases. This CDR3 region has 14 residues. Germline trimming cut 3 bases from V and 10 bases from J; bases unmatched to any gene: 8. Germline V gene data show CDR1 as SGDLS and CDR2 as YYNGEE. This CDR3 reads CASSEGTGRLKLFF. The DNA of the CDR3 is TGTGCCAGCAGCGAGGGGACAGGACGTCTAAAACTGTTTTTT.

The chain employs TRBV19 and TRBJ1-2, with a possible D match to TRBD1 (6 bases). This CDR3 region has 14 residues. V shed 6 bases and J shed 5 bases, with 16 bases lying between them. From germline, CDR1 is LNHDA and CDR2 SQIVND (reference sequence). The CDR3: CASSHVTGLYGYTF. As DNA, the CDR3 is TGTGCCAGTAGCCACGTGACAGGCCTGTATGGCTACACCTTC.

CDR3 sequence reads: CASSLVPGHFEAFF. DNA of the CDR3: TGTGCCAGCAGCTTAGTCCCAGGGCACTTTGAAGCTTTCTTT. This chain links TRBV7-9 with TRBJ1-1, with D possibly being TRBD1 (5 bases). This CDR3 region has 14 residues. Trimming stripped 1 base from V and 7 bases from J, with 13 bases between. CDR1 and CDR2 from the germline V gene are SEHNR and FQNEAQ (reference sequence). Supplemented by reference TRBV7-9 and TRBJ1-1, the full variable domain reads DTGVSQNPRHKITKRGQNVTFRCDPISEHNRLYWYRQTLGQGPEFLTYFQNEAQLEKSRLLSDRFSAERPKGSFSTLEIQRTEQGDSAMYLCASSLVPGHFEAFFGQGTRLTVV.

The chain is built from TRBV27 and TRBJ1-1; D not resolved. The CDR3 consists of 14 residues. CDR1 and CDR2 from the germline V gene are MNHEY and SMNVEV (reference sequence). Between the trimmed V and J ends, which lost 2 bases and 4 bases, there was a span of 11 bases. CDR3 bases: TGTGCCAGCAGTTTAAATTCACCGGGCACTGAAGCTTTCTTT. Residues: CASSLNSPGTEAFF.

This chain links TRBV3-1 (or the pseudogene TRBV3-2) with TRBJ2-1; unclear D gene. Trimming took 6 bases from V and 0 from J, leaving 9 bases between them. There are 14 residues in the CDR3. CDR1 LGHDT and CDR2 YNNKEL come from the germline V gene (reference sequence). The CDR3 sequence: CASRRRGSYNEQFF. The CDR3 coding sequence is TGTGCCAGCAGGAGAAGAGGCTCCTACAATGAGCAGTTCTTC.

This rearrangement joins TRBV19 to TRBJ2-7, with a possible D match to TRBD2 (6 bases). Germline V gene sequence: CDR1 LNHDA, CDR2 SQIVND (reference sequence). V dropped 3 bases and J dropped 0 bases, with 12 bases sitting between them. This CDR3 has 15 residues. CDR3 sequence: CASSMQAGTSYEQYF. CDR3 coding DNA: TGTGCCAGTAGTATGCAGGCGGGGACCTCCTACGAGCAGTACTTC.

This chain links TRBV4-2 with TRBJ2-7; 13 nucleotides line up with TRBD2. Germline loops: CDR1 LGHNA, CDR2 YNFKEQ. The trim removed 2 bases at V and 0 bases at J, leaving 7 bases unmatched. The CDR3 runs to 18 residues. CDR3 protein: CASSQLLAGGQSSYEQYF. In nucleotides, the CDR3 is TGTGCCAGCAGCCAATTACTAGCGGGGGGGCAAAGCTCCTACGAGCAGTACTTC.

The chain carries TRBV7-9 and TRBJ1-2; TRBD1 matches at 11 bases. Per germline, CDR1 SEHNR and CDR2 FQNEAQ (reference sequence). The CDR3 covers 15 residues. V lost 1 base and J lost 6; bases outside the gene matches: 4. The CDR3 spells CASSLGGQGVDGYTF. The CDR3 region has the DNA TGTGCCAGCAGCTTAGGGGGACAGGGGGTGGATGGCTACACCTTC.

There are a few counts of this clone. The gene calls are TRBV5-4 and TRBJ1-2; D is undetermined. From germline, CDR1 is SGHNT and CDR2 YYREEE (reference sequence). The ends were cut back, 0 bases at V and 1 base at J, with 4 bases in the middle. The CDR3 consists of 13 residues. CDR3 in amino acids: CASSLDSNYGYTF. DNA of the CDR3: TGTGCCAGCAGCTTGGACAGTAACTATGGCTACACCTTC.

The chain carries TRBV7-8 and TRBJ1-5; tentative D call: TRBD1 (6 bases). Germline CDR1 reads SGHVS; CDR2 reads FQNEAQ. The CDR3 covers 14 residues. Trimming cost V 2 bases and J 6 bases, with 11 bases left between them. Here the CDR3 reads CASSLTGQGQPQHF. Written as DNA, the CDR3 is TGTGCCAGCAGCTTAACAGGGCAGGGTCAGCCCCAGCATTTT. Complete variable domain (other parts from reference TRBV7-8 and TRBJ1-5): GAGVSQSPRYKVAKRGQDVALRCDPISGHVSLFWYQQALGQGPEFLTYFQNEAQLDKSGLPSDRFFAERPEGSVSTLKIQRTQQEDSAVYLCASSLTGQGQPQHFGDGTRLSIL.

The V call is TRBV29-1, the J call TRBJ1-1, with D perhaps matching TRBD1 (5 bases). Germline CDR1 reads SQVTM; CDR2 reads ANQGSEA. The V end lost 5 bases, the J end lost 1 base, and 14 bases lay between the germline ends. The CDR3 is made up of 14 amino acids. The CDR3 protein is CSVKAGQPNTEAFF. The CDR3 DNA is TGCAGCGTTAAAGCCGGACAACCGAACACTGAAGCTTTCTTT.

This sequence joins TRBV9 and TRBJ2-1; TRBD1 aligns across 8 bases. The length of the CDR3 is 15 residues. Germline V gene data show CDR1 as SGDLS and CDR2 as YYNGEE. Unmatched junction bases numbered 2, after V lost 3 bases and J lost 0 bases. The CDR3 spells CASSDRGYSYNEQFF. In DNA, the CDR3 is TGTGCCAGCAGCGACAGGGGGTACTCCTACAATGAGCAGTTCTTC.

This chain links TRBV5-4 with TRBJ1-2; TRBD1 aligns across 9 bases. Germline V lookup: CDR1 SGHNT, CDR2 YYREEE (reference sequence). J lost 3 bases, V lost 4 bases, and 7 bases had no gene match. The CDR3 consists of 15 residues. DNA for the CDR3: TGTGCCAGCAGCCCGGGACAGGGAGTGGACTATGGCTACACCTTC. Protein sequence: CASSPGQGVDYGYTF.

The CDR3: CASSPVAGAPTDTQYF. As DNA, the CDR3 is TGTGCCAGCAGCCCTGTAGCGGGGGCGCCCACAGATACGCAGTATTTT. This chain connects TRBV4-2 to TRBJ2-3; 9 nucleotides agree with TRBD2. J was trimmed by 2 bases and V by 4 bases; bases with no gene match: 7. The CDR3 spans 16 residues. Germline values: CDR1 LGHNA, CDR2 YNFKEQ.

The rearrangement joins TRBV20-1 to TRBJ2-3; 9 bases agree with TRBD2. The CDR3 has 16 residues. The junction had 9 bases not matched to a gene; V was cut back by 3 bases and J by 2 bases. Germline CDR1 DFQATT, CDR2 SNEGSKA (reference sequence). CDR3 nucleotide sequence: TGCAGTGCTAGTCGGCTAGCGGGGACAACCACAGATACGCAGTATTTT. Its translation is CSASRLAGTTTDTQYF.

This chain uses TRBV9 with TRBJ2-3; possibly TRBD2 for D (5 bases). CDR1 and CDR2 from the germline V gene are SGDLS and YYNGEE. The length of the CDR3 is 14 residues. V was shortened by 0 bases and J by 4 bases, with 9 bases between the two germline ends. CDR3 in amino acids: CASSVAPEADTQYF. In DNA, the CDR3 is TGTGCCAGCAGCGTAGCCCCGGAGGCAGATACGCAGTATTTT.

This clone was observed a single time. The chain combines TRBV4-1 with TRBJ1-3; 10 bases are shared with TRBD1. Germline loops: CDR1 MGHRA, CDR2 YSYEKL. CDR3 size: 17 residues. J was trimmed by 0 bases and V by 2 bases; bases with no gene match: 4. The CDR3 loop reads CASSQRGQGYSGNTIYF. CDR3 sequence (DNA): TGCGCCAGCAGCCAAAGGGGACAGGGGTACTCTGGAAACACCATATATTTT.

CDR3 DNA: TGTGCCAGCAGCTCCCCGGGGGAGCCCCAGCATTTT. Amino acids: CASSSPGEPQHF. The chain uses TRBV5-4 and TRBJ1-5; D may be TRBD1 (5 bases). Germline V gene sequence: CDR1 SGHNT, CDR2 YYREEE (reference sequence). The CDR3 runs 12 residues. Trimming removed 3 bases from V and 8 bases from J, with 9 bases in between. The variable domain in full, with the rest retrieved from reference TRBV5-4 and TRBJ1-5, is ETGVTQSPTHLIKTRGQQVTLRCSSQSGHNTVSWYQQALGQGPQFIFQYYREEENGRGNFPPRFSGLQFPNYSSELNVNALELDDSALYLCASSSPGEPQHFGDGTRLSIL.

CDR3: CASSPSGGINEQFF. CDR3 bases: TGTGCCAGCAGCCCTAGCGGGGGGATTAATGAGCAGTTCTTC. This chain joins TRBV7-3 and TRBJ2-1; 11 positions match TRBD2. Trimming at V came to 5 bases and at J to 7 bases, leaving 4 bases not matched to a gene. Looked up from germline, CDR1 is SGHTA and CDR2 is FQGTGA. The CDR3 has 14 residues.

The chain recombines TRBV6-6 with TRBJ1-4, with 7 bases lining up with TRBD1. V lost 4 bases to trimming and J lost 1 base; unmatched junction nucleotides: 3. The CDR3 is 15 residues long. CDR1 and CDR2 from the germline V gene are MNHNY and SVGAGI (reference sequence). CDR3 DNA sequence: TGTGCCAGCAGTTCAAACAGGGGAACTAATGAAAAACTGTTTTTT. It is translated as CASSSNRGTNEKLFF.

The chain links TRBV11-3 to TRBJ2-3; D perhaps matches TRBD2 (5 bases). V lost 0 bases to trimming and J lost 6 bases, with 13 bases between them. Germline CDR1 SGHNT, CDR2 YENEEA. CDR3 length equals 15 residues. The CDR3 loop reads CASSLEGLARDTQYF. DNA of the CDR3: TGTGCCAGCAGCTTAGAGGGCCTAGCTCGGGATACGCAGTATTTT.

The chain recombines TRBV14 with TRBJ2-1, with TRBD2 matching over 8 bases. Germline loops: CDR1 SGHDN, CDR2 FVKESK. Trimming at V came to 11 bases and at J to 4 bases, leaving 4 bases not matched to a gene. CDR3 length: 12 residues. CDR3 sequence reads: CACSGEYNEQFF. The CDR3 region has the DNA TGTGCCTGTAGCGGGGAATACAATGAGCAGTTCTTC.

The chain is built from TRBV9 and TRBJ1-4; TRBD1 matches at 8 bases. The CDR3 is 15 amino acids. Germline-derived CDR1 and CDR2 are SGDLS and YYNGEE. V trimming: 1 base; J trimming: 5 bases; junction bases outside the gene matches: 4. The CDR3 here is CASSVSGDRNEKLFF. CDR3 nucleotide sequence: TGTGCCAGCAGCGTAAGTGGGGACAGGAATGAAAAACTGTTTTTT.

The V gene is TRBV30, the J gene TRBJ2-2; 7 nucleotides align to TRBD2. The CDR3 is 15 amino acids. Trimming removed 2 bases from V and 4 bases from J; junction bases left unmatched: 7. Germline V CDR1 and CDR2: GTSNPN, SVGIG (reference sequence). The CDR3 protein is CAWSPGAGVTGELFF. CDR3 nucleotide sequence: TGTGCCTGGAGTCCCGGCGCGGGGGTCACCGGGGAGCTGTTTTTT.

CDR3 sequence reads: CASSWPGKKGEQFF. In nucleotides, the CDR3 is TGCGCCAGCAGCTGGCCAGGGAAGAAAGGTGAGCAGTTCTTC. This chain links TRBV4-1 with TRBJ2-1, with D maybe TRBD1 (5 bases). This CDR3 region has 14 residues. Germline CDR1 MGHRA, CDR2 YSYEKL. The V end lost 5 bases, the J end lost 9 bases, and 17 bases lay between the germline ends.

J is TRBJ1-2 and V is TRBV5-1, with D perhaps TRBD1 (6 bases). Germline loops: CDR1 SGHRS, CDR2 YFSETQ. The CDR3 is made up of 14 amino acids. Trimming left V 0 bases short and J 4 bases short, with 10 bases between. This chain's CDR3 is CASSLDQGIYGYTF. The CDR3 coding sequence is TGCGCCAGCAGCTTGGATCAGGGGATCTATGGCTACACCTTC.